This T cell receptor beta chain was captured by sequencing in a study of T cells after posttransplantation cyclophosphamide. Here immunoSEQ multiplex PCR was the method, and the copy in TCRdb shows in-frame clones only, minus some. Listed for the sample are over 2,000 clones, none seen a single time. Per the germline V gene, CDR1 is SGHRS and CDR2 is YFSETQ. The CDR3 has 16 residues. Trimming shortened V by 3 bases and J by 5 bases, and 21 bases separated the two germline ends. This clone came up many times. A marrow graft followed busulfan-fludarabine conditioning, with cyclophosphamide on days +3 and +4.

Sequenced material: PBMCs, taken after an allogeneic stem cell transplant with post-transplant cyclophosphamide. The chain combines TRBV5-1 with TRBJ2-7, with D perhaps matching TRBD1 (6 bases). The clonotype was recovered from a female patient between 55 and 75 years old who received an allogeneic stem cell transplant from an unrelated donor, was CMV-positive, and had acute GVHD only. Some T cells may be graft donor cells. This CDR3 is CASSSSQGTLRDEQYF. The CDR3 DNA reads TGCGCCAGCAGCTCCTCCCAGGGGACCCTTAGGGACGAGCAGTACTTC.